The 28 T cell receptor beta chains reported below all come from one sample, sequenced in a study of blood T cell repertoires in COVID-19. The method was immunoSEQ multiplex PCR; TCRdb's version includes in-frame clones alone and lacks a portion of them. The data contain 52,000 or so clones, nearly 85% of them singletons. Sequencing used peripheral blood. All receptors come from a man aged 40-50 years with acute or convalescent COVID-19.

V gene TRBV2 combines with J gene TRBJ1-2, with 7 bases fitting TRBD1. The CDR3 covers 14 residues. V dropped 0 bases and J dropped 5; count of bases not matched to a gene: 3. Germline V gene lookup returns CDR1 SNHLY and CDR2 FYNNEI. The CDR3 bases are TGTGCCAGCAGTGAAGCGCTCAGGGGGTATGGCTACACCTTC. Translating gives CASSEALRGYGYTF.

The chain uses TRBV5-4 and TRBJ2-3; 9 bases line up with TRBD1. CDR3 size: 14 residues. From germline, CDR1 is SGHNT and CDR2 YYREEE (reference sequence). Trimming took 2 bases from V and 6 from J; bases not matched to a gene: 4. The CDR3: CASSFKQGADTQYF. The CDR3 DNA sequence: TGTGCCAGCAGCTTTAAACAGGGGGCGGATACGCAGTATTTT.

This clone has a single count. The chain combines TRBV2 with TRBJ2-7, with TRBD1 matching over 9 bases. The CDR3 sequence is 16 residues long. The germline V gene has CDR1 SNHLY and CDR2 FYNNEI. J lost 5 bases, V lost 4 bases, and 12 bases had no gene match. DNA of the CDR3: TGTGCCAGCAGTGGGGACAGGGCCACCCGAGGGGACGAGCAGTACTTC. It codes for CASSGDRATRGDEQYF.

V and J are TRBV3-1 (or the pseudogene TRBV3-2) and TRBJ2-5, with D perhaps TRBD2 (6 bases). V was cut by 2 bases and J by 0 bases, with 7 bases left in between. Germline values: CDR1 LGHDT, CDR2 YNNKEL (reference sequence). This CDR3 is 14 amino acids long. The CDR3: CASSQRGYQETQYF. The CDR3 nucleotides are TGTGCCAGCAGCCAACGGGGGTACCAAGAGACCCAGTACTTC.

The gene calls are TRBV19 and TRBJ2-1; D possibly corresponds to TRBD1 (6 bases). The CDR3 contains 14 residues. In germline, CDR1 is LNHDA, CDR2 SQIVND (reference sequence). The ends were cut back, 5 bases at V and 9 bases at J, with 17 bases in the middle. CDR3 protein: CASSEDPGRGEQFF. The CDR3 DNA is TGTGCCAGTAGTGAAGACCCCGGCAGGGGTGAGCAGTTCTTC.

The J gene is TRBJ2-7, the V gene TRBV30; tentative D call: TRBD2 (5 bases). CDR1 is GTSNPN, CDR2 SVGIG, per germline (reference sequence). The length of the CDR3 is 18 residues. Deletions cut 2 bases from V and 7 bases from J, with 30 bases between. The CDR3 DNA sequence: TGTGCCTGGAGTTATGTAGTCGGCGCCAGGAGGACCCACTTGGAGCAGTACTTC. It specifies CAWSYVVGARRTHLEQYF.

The chain joins TRBV7-2 to TRBJ2-7; perhaps TRBD2 as D (6 bases). The V gene lost 2 bases and the J gene lost 6 bases, with 11 bases spanning the gap. The CDR3 is 13 residues long. Germline loops: CDR1 SGHTA, CDR2 FQGNSA. For the CDR3, the DNA is TGTGCCAGCAGCTTAACGGGAGCCTTCGAGCAGTACTTC. Amino acids: CASSLTGAFEQYF. Full variable domain (outside the CDR3, taken from reference TRBV7-2 and TRBJ2-7): GAGVSQSPSNKVTEKGKDVELRCDPISGHTALYWYRQSLGQGLEFLIYFQGNSAPDKSGLPSDRFSAERTGGSVSTLTIQRTQQEDSAVYLCASSLTGAFEQYFGPGTRLTVT.

The V gene is TRBV24-1, the J gene TRBJ1-5, with 11 bases fitting TRBD1. Germline V CDR1 and CDR2: KGHDR, SFDVKD. V dropped 6 bases and J dropped 6; count of bases not matched to a gene: 3. This CDR3 is 14 amino acids long. CDR3 in DNA: TGTGCCACCAGTTCCGGGACAGGGGGTCAGCCCCAGCATTTT. Its protein is CATSSGTGGQPQHF.

This chain uses TRBV5-1 with TRBJ1-2; D is undetermined. Germline V gene sequence: CDR1 SGHRS, CDR2 YFSETQ. This CDR3 comprises 15 residues. V lost 0 bases to trimming and J lost 4 bases, with 13 bases between them. CDR3 amino acids: CASSLVSSGPYGYTF. Here the CDR3 DNA reads TGCGCCAGCAGCTTGGTAAGCTCGGGTCCCTATGGCTACACCTTC.

CDR3 residues: CASSWTGGAEGYTF. The CDR3 bases are TGCGCCAGCAGTTGGACAGGGGGCGCGGAAGGCTACACCTTC. J is TRBJ1-2 and V is TRBV10-2; 11 bases are shared with TRBD1. CDR3 length: 14 amino acids. The junction had 7 bases not matched to a gene; V was cut back by 5 bases and J by 8 bases. Germline V lookup: CDR1 WSHSY, CDR2 SAAADI.

This chain joins TRBV14 and TRBJ2-2; 7 nucleotides match TRBD1. The J segment lost 0 bases and the V segment lost 4 bases, leaving 5 bases of the junction unmatched. Germline CDR1 is SGHDN and CDR2 is FVKESK. The CDR3 is made up of 16 amino acids. The CDR3 spells CASSPGQATNTGELFF. The DNA for the CDR3 is TGTGCCAGCAGCCCCGGACAGGCAACGAACACCGGGGAGCTGTTTTTT.

The genes are TRBV7-8 and TRBJ1-2; D possibly corresponds to TRBD1 (5 bases). The V end lost 3 bases, the J end lost 7 bases, and 12 bases lay between the germline ends. The CDR3 length is 13 residues. CDR1 is SGHVS, CDR2 FQNEAQ, per germline. CDR3 nucleotide sequence: TGTGCCAGCAGCTTGGGGGGAGATTCTGGCTACACCTTC. As protein: CASSLGGDSGYTF. The complete variable domain, with remaining parts taken from reference TRBV7-8 and TRBJ1-2, reads GAGVSQSPRYKVAKRGQDVALRCDPISGHVSLFWYQQALGQGPEFLTYFQNEAQLDKSGLPSDRFFAERPEGSVSTLKIQRTQQEDSAVYLCASSLGGDSGYTFGSGTRLTVV.

This clone has only a few counts. For the CDR3, the DNA is TGTGCCAGCAGCCAGGGACTAGCGGGGAAAGGTGAGCAGTTCTTC. This codes for CASSQGLAGKGEQFF. The rearrangement uses TRBV14 and TRBJ2-1; 13 bases fit TRBD2. The junction had 5 bases not matched to a gene; V was cut back by 3 bases and J by 9 bases. Germline lookup yields CDR1 SGHDN and CDR2 FVKESK. This CDR3 is 15 amino acids long.

The chain has TRBV9 and TRBJ2-3; D is perhaps TRBD1 (7 bases). Germline V gene sequence: CDR1 SGDLS, CDR2 YYNGEE. This CDR3 spans 16 amino acids. V gave up 4 bases and J gave up 3 bases, with 18 bases separating them. The CDR3 sequence is CASSLRGDSRTDTQYF. The CDR3 DNA follows: TGTGCCAGCAGCTTACGCGGGGACAGTAGGACAGATACGCAGTATTTT.

This clone was seen a few times. V usage is TRBV5-1 and J usage is TRBJ2-1; D is unclear. V was cut by 0 bases and J by 6 bases, with 7 bases left in between. The germline gives CDR1 SGHRS, CDR2 YFSETQ. The CDR3 has 13 amino acids. CDR3 region: CASSLAGPNEQFF. In DNA, the CDR3 is TGCGCCAGCAGCTTGGCGGGTCCCAATGAGCAGTTCTTC. The full variable domain, with the rest looked up from reference TRBV5-1 and TRBJ2-1, is KAGVTQTPRYLIKTRGQQVTLSCSPISGHRSVSWYQQTPGQGLQFLFEYFSETQRNKGNFPGRFSGRQFSNSRSEMNVSTLELGDSALYLCASSLAGPNEQFFGPGTRLTVL.

The rearrangement links TRBV30 to TRBJ1-3, with TRBD1 identical over 9 bases. The germline V gene encodes CDR1 GTSNPN and CDR2 SVGIG (reference sequence). Trimming at V came to 3 bases and at J to 8 bases, leaving 11 bases not matched to a gene. This CDR3 has 15 residues. In nucleotides, the CDR3 is TGTGCCTGGAGATTCCTCGGACAGGGGAGGGACACCATATATTTT. Amino acids: CAWRFLGQGRDTIYF.

CDR3 bases: TGTGCCAGCAGCCCCCTCGGTACAGTCTATGGCTACACCTTC. Encoded protein: CASSPLGTVYGYTF. The V gene is TRBV5-4, the J gene TRBJ1-2; D unresolved. Trimming took 4 bases from V and 4 from J, leaving 14 bases between them. The CDR3 has 14 residues. Looked up from germline, CDR1 is SGHNT and CDR2 is YYREEE (reference sequence).

In this sample, this clone turned up once. The rearrangement joins TRBV7-2 to TRBJ2-7; D is possibly TRBD1 (5 bases). The germline V and J ends were trimmed by 2 bases and 2 bases, with 7 bases remaining between them. Germline CDR1 is SGHTA and CDR2 is FQGNSA. CDR3 size: 13 residues. Here the CDR3 DNA reads TGTGCCAGCAGCTTACAGGGCCCCTACGAGCAGTACTTC. This sequence encodes CASSLQGPYEQYF.

This rearrangement joins TRBV14 to TRBJ1-2; no clear D. The CDR3 runs 13 residues. V was clipped by 1 base and J by 8 bases, with 11 bases between them. The germline gives CDR1 SGHDN, CDR2 FVKESK. The CDR3 here is CASSQVPSRGYTF. CDR3 sequence (DNA): TGTGCCAGCAGCCAAGTGCCCTCTCGGGGCTACACCTTC.

J is TRBJ1-2 and V is TRBV19; no clear D gene. The germline CDR1 and CDR2 sequences are LNHDA and SQIVND (reference sequence). This CDR3 has 15 residues. V gave up 6 bases and J gave up 3 bases, with 17 bases separating them. The DNA for the CDR3 is TGTGCCAGTAGCAACGACGCAGGCTCTCACTATGGCTACACCTTC. The encoded protein is CASSNDAGSHYGYTF. The full variable domain, in which reference TRBV19 and TRBJ1-2 provide the parts outside the CDR3, is DGGITQSPKYLFRKEGQNVTLSCEQNLNHDAMYWYRQDPGQGLRLIYYSQIVNDFQKGDIAEGYSVSREKKESFPLTVTSAQKNPTAFYLCASSNDAGSHYGYTFGSGTRLTVV.

The chain links TRBV18 to TRBJ1-1; the D gene is possibly TRBD1 (5 bases). Germline loops: CDR1 KGHSH, CDR2 LQKENI. Trimming removed 2 bases at V and 0 bases at J, with 10 bases between. The CDR3 sequence is 15 residues long. The DNA of the CDR3 is TGTGCCAGCTCACCAGCAGGGAAGGTGAACACTGAAGCTTTCTTT. Residues: CASSPAGKVNTEAFF.

This clone appeared a single time. J is TRBJ1-1 and V is TRBV5-4; 7 nucleotides line up with TRBD1. Germline V gene lookup returns CDR1 SGHNT and CDR2 YYREEE (reference sequence). Germline trimming cut 0 bases from V and 4 bases from J; bases unmatched to any gene: 3. The CDR3 runs to 14 residues. The CDR3 sequence is CASSLGTGSTEAFF. CDR3 coding DNA: TGTGCCAGCAGCTTGGGGACAGGAAGCACTGAAGCTTTCTTT.

The chain is built from TRBV3-1 (or the pseudogene TRBV3-2) and TRBJ2-1; possibly TRBD1 for D (6 bases). The germline V gene has CDR1 LGHDT and CDR2 YNNKEL (reference sequence). CDR3 length: 15 residues. The V gene lost 2 bases and the J gene lost 0 bases, with 8 bases spanning the gap. CDR3 protein: CASSQQGSSYNEQFF. CDR3 in DNA: TGTGCCAGCAGCCAACAGGGGAGCTCCTACAATGAGCAGTTCTTC.

Only one count was recorded for this clone. The chain has TRBV10-3 and TRBJ2-3; no clear D. V lost 6 bases, J lost 5 bases, and 9 bases lay in between. This CDR3 has 12 residues. Germline CDR1 reads ENHRY; CDR2 reads SYGVKD. This CDR3 is CAISAARDTQYF. The CDR3 DNA reads TGTGCCATCAGCGCGGCTCGAGATACGCAGTATTTT.

V usage is TRBV28 and J usage is TRBJ2-7; 10 nucleotides align to TRBD1. J was trimmed by 0 bases and V by 4 bases; bases with no gene match: 6. This CDR3 contains 16 residues. The V gene's germline CDR1 is MDHEN and CDR2 SYDVKM. CDR3 in amino acids: CASSSTGGGSSYEQYF. As DNA, the CDR3 is TGTGCCAGCAGTTCGACAGGGGGCGGGAGCTCCTACGAGCAGTACTTC.

Regarding this clone: Other DNA sequences in this sample translate to the same CDR3. This chain links TRBV25-1 with TRBJ2-3; 10 nucleotides match TRBD1. J gave up 4 bases and V 2 bases, and 3 bases lay outside the gene matches. CDR3 length: 15 residues. CDR1 and CDR2 from the germline V gene are MGHDK and SYGVNS. The CDR3: CASSERTGGADTQYF. As DNA, the CDR3 is TGTGCCAGCAGTGAACGGACAGGGGGGGCAGATACGCAGTATTTT.

The chain carries TRBV5-4 and TRBJ2-5; TRBD1 is a possible D gene (6 bases). The CDR3 runs 14 residues. Per germline, CDR1 SGHNT and CDR2 YYREEE (reference sequence). Deletions cut 0 bases from V and 2 bases from J, with 8 bases between. The CDR3 region has the DNA TGTGCCAGCAGCTTGGCACAGGGTCAAGAGACCCAGTACTTC. Translation gives CASSLAQGQETQYF.

This rearrangement joins TRBV10-3 to TRBJ1-5; 10 bases agree with TRBD1. V was clipped by 6 bases and J by 6 bases; unmatched bases: 2. The CDR3 has 13 residues. Germline values: CDR1 ENHRY, CDR2 SYGVKD. CDR3 protein: CAISGQGGQPQHF. The CDR3 region has the DNA TGTGCCATCAGCGGACAGGGGGGTCAGCCCCAGCATTTT.